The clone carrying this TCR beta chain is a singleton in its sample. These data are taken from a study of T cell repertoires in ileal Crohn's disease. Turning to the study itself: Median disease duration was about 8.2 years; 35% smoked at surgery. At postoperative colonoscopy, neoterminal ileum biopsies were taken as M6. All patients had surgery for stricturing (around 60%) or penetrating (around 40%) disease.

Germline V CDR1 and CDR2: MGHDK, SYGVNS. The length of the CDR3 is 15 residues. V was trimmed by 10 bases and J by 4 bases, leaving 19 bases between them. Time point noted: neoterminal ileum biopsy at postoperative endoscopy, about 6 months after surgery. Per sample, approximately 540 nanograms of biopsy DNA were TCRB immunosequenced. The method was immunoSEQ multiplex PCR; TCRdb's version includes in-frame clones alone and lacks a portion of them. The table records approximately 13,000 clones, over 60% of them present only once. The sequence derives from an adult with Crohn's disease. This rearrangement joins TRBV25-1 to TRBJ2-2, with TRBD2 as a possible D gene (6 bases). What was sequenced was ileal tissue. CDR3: CATRLGGIITGELFF. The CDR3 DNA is TGTGCCACCCGACTGGGGGGTATAATCACCGGGGAGCTGTTTTTT.